This T cell receptor (beta chain) came from a study of cytomegalovirus exposure and HLA in healthy donors. The PCR used 60 Vbeta and 13 Jbeta primers. Only in-frame clones appear in the TCRdb table, and some are missing; sequencing was by immunoSEQ multiplex PCR. The data contain roughly 98,000 clones, roughly 81% of them singletons. Germline CDR1 reads SEHNR; CDR2 reads FQNEAQ (reference sequence). This CDR3 has 17 amino acids. With V trimmed by 5 bases and J by 1 base, 10 bases remained unmatched. Source material: PBMCs. V and J are TRBV7-9 and TRBJ2-1, with TRBD2 identical over 8 bases. This sequence originates from a man aged 35-49 years in good health and CMV-seronegative. CDR3 sequence: CASSIPRGGRSYNEQFF. Written as DNA, the CDR3 is TGTGCCAGCAGCATACCCCGGGGGGGGCGATCCTACAATGAGCAGTTCTTC.